These T cell receptor beta chains were read from a single sample in a study of graft-versus-host responses after intestinal transplantation. Only in-frame clones appear in the TCRdb table, and some are missing; sequencing was by immunoSEQ multiplex PCR. Of about 25,000 clones in the sample, over 85% were seen once. The sequencing used PBMCs, collected 18 days after transplant. The source of these receptors is a human patient who received an intestinal transplant, so some T cells may come from the graft donor. CDR3s include the opening cysteine and the closing phenylalanine or tryptophan. D genes are given only for firm matches. Clone size appears in some rows only: once, few, many, or a class for an expanded clone.

DNA	CDR3	D	size	length	V	J
TGTGCCAGCAGTGAGTTACAGCCTGAAGCTTTCTTT	CASSELQPEAFF	NA	NA	12	TRBV2	TRBJ1-1
TGTGCCAGCAGTGGCCGGGGTGTAACCTTCTATGGCTACACCTTC	CASSGRGVTFYGYTF	NA	once	15	TRBV25-1	TRBJ1-2
TGCAGCGTACCTAGTCCCGGGAACACTGAAGCTTTCTTT	CSVPSPGNTEAFF	NA	NA	13	TRBV29-1	TRBJ1-1
TGCGCCAGCAGCTTGACAGGGCTCAATGAGCAGTTCTTC	CASSLTGLNEQFF	NA	NA	13	TRBV5-1	TRBJ2-1
TGCGCCAGCAGCCCAATCATGGCTAGCCGAAGGTACCAAGAGACCCAGTACTTC	CASSPIMASRRYQETQYF	NA	NA	18	TRBV4-1	TRBJ2-5
TGCGCCAGCAGCCAGTGGGCCAGGGAAAACGAGCAGTACTTC	CASSQWARENEQYF	NA	NA	14	TRBV4-1	TRBJ2-7
TGTGCCAGCAGCCAAGGCCGAGCGGGCGGCTACACCTTC	CASSQGRAGGYTF	NA	NA	13	TRBV14	TRBJ1-2
TGTGCCAGCAGTTCCTTAGCGGGGGGGCACAATGAGCAGTTCTTC	CASSSLAGGHNEQFF	TRBD2	NA	15	TRBV27	TRBJ2-1
TGTGCCACCAGCCCTGATGGGGACCAAGAGACCCAGTACTTC	CATSPDGDQETQYF	NA	NA	14	TRBV13	TRBJ2-5
TGCGCCAGCAGCCAGGCACTAGCGGCCTCCTACGAGCAGTACTTC	CASSQALAASYEQYF	TRBD2	NA	15	TRBV4-1	TRBJ2-7
TGTGCCATCACAGACAGGGAAGGTCGCAGCACTGAAGCTTTCTTT	CAITDREGRSTEAFF	TRBD1	NA	15	TRBV10-3	TRBJ1-1
TGTGCCAGCAGTTCCCAGCGGGGGCGGGAAGAGACCCAGTACTTC	CASSSQRGREETQYF	TRBD2	once	15	TRBV2	TRBJ2-5
TGTGCCAGCTCACCAACTAGCGGGGGGGCCTACGAGCAGTACTTC	CASSPTSGGAYEQYF	TRBD2	NA	15	TRBV18	TRBJ2-7
TGTGCCAGCGACAGGGGAGGGAATAATTCACCCCTCCACTTT	CASDRGGNNSPLHF	TRBD1	NA	14	TRBV6-5	TRBJ1-6
TGTGCCAGCAGCGCACCTACAGAAGGCAATCAGCCCCAGCATTTT	CASSAPTEGNQPQHF	NA	NA	15	TRBV6-1	TRBJ1-5
TGTGCCAGCAGTGACTCGGACGGGGGCACAGATACGCAGTATTTT	CASSDSDGGTDTQYF	NA	NA	15	TRBV6-4	TRBJ2-3
TGTGCCAGCTCACCAACAGAAAGCCCCGGGGAGCTGTTTTTT	CASSPTESPGELFF	NA	NA	14	TRBV18	TRBJ2-2
TGCGCCAGCAGCTCGGGACTAGCGATCATGACAGATACGCAGTATTTT	CASSSGLAIMTDTQYF	TRBD2	NA	16	TRBV5-1	TRBJ2-3
TGTGCCAGCAGTCAGACTAGCGGGGGTTACTACGAGCAGTACTTC	CASSQTSGGYYEQYF	TRBD2	NA	15	TRBV27	TRBJ2-7
TGCAGTGGCCTAGCTCAAGAGACCCAGTACTTC	CSGLAQETQYF	NA	NA	11	TRBV20-1	TRBJ2-5
TGTGCCAGCCCCTTAGACAGGGGGCATGGCTACACCTTC	CASPLDRGHGYTF	TRBD1	NA	13	TRBV2	TRBJ1-2
TGTGCCAGCAGCTCTGGGGACAGGGGCTACAATGAGCAGTTCTTC	CASSSGDRGYNEQFF	TRBD1	once	15	TRBV7-2	TRBJ2-1
TGTGCCAGCAGCTTAGTAGTGGCTCCGGAAAAACTGTTTTTT	CASSLVVAPEKLFF	NA	NA	14	TRBV7-8	TRBJ1-4
TGTGCCACCAGACGGGACAGGGTAGACGAGCAGTACTTC	CATRRDRVDEQYF	TRBD1	NA	13	TRBV15	TRBJ2-7
TGTGCCAGCAGTTATGGACAAACCTATAATTCACCCCTCCACTTT	CASSYGQTYNSPLHF	NA	NA	15	TRBV2	TRBJ1-6
TGCGCCAACCTGATCGATGGACGGAATTCACCCCTCCACTTT	CANLIDGRNSPLHF	NA	once	14	TRBV5-1	TRBJ1-6
TGTGCCAGTAGTATGGTCAGACAGAATCAGCCCCAGCATTTT	CASSMVRQNQPQHF	NA	once	14	TRBV19	TRBJ1-5
TGCAGCGTTGTAGGTAAAGAGGGGTTGAACACTGAAGCTTTCTTT	CSVVGKEGLNTEAFF	NA	NA	15	TRBV29-1	TRBJ1-1
TGTGCCAGCAGACATGGACGGGACTCTGGAAACACCATATATTTT	CASRHGRDSGNTIYF	NA	few	15	TRBV7-9	TRBJ1-3
TGTGCCAGCAGTTTACGATACGCTGGGGTTGGCAATGAGCAGTTCTTC	CASSLRYAGVGNEQFF	NA	once	16	TRBV27	TRBJ2-1
TGTGCCAGCAGTTTATCAGGGACCTGGGGCACTGAAGCTTTCTTT	CASSLSGTWGTEAFF	NA	NA	15	TRBV27	TRBJ1-1
TGCGCCAGCAGCCGGGACAGGGGGCTGACTGAAGCTTTCTTT	CASSRDRGLTEAFF	TRBD1	NA	14	TRBV10-1	TRBJ1-1
TGTGCCATCAAGGAGACGGGGGCAACGGATACGCAGTATTTT	CAIKETGATDTQYF	NA	NA	14	TRBV10-3	TRBJ2-3
TGTGCCAGCAACGTCCCGGGACAGGGATTGAATGAGCAGTTCTTC	CASNVPGQGLNEQFF	TRBD1	NA	15	TRBV11-3	TRBJ2-1
TGTGCCAGCAGCAAAGTATCGGGACACAACTACGAGCAGTACTTC	CASSKVSGHNYEQYF	NA	few	15	TRBV21-1	TRBJ2-7
TGCGCCAGCAGCCAAGACCCCCCCTTTTCACCCCTCCACTTT	CASSQDPPFSPLHF	NA	NA	14	TRBV4-1	TRBJ1-6
TGTGCCACCGACGGACTAGCGGGGTCGAACACCGGGGAGCTGTTTTTT	CATDGLAGSNTGELFF	TRBD2	few	16	TRBV7-9	TRBJ2-2
TGTGCCAGCTCACGGAACCGGGACCCAAATTTCTATGGCTACACCTTC	CASSRNRDPNFYGYTF	NA	NA	16	TRBV18	TRBJ1-2
TGTGCCAGCAGCCCCTTTGGACAGGGGAATGAAAAACTGTTTTTT	CASSPFGQGNEKLFF	TRBD1	NA	15	TRBV11-2	TRBJ1-4
TGCGCCAGCAGCTTAGCCCAGACGAACACCGGGGAGCTGTTTTTT	CASSLAQTNTGELFF	NA	few	15	TRBV5-1	TRBJ2-2
TGTGCCAGCAGCCCTCCGGGACATAACTACAATGAGCAGTTCTTC	CASSPPGHNYNEQFF	NA	NA	15	TRBV7-9	TRBJ2-1
TGTGCCAGCAGTCGGGGGGAGGTGGTTTCGGATGGCTACACCTTC	CASSRGEVVSDGYTF	NA	NA	15	TRBV5-5	TRBJ1-2
TGTGCCAGCAGCTTAGGGGCGGGACCCACCTACGAGCAGTACTTC	CASSLGAGPTYEQYF	NA	once	15	TRBV11-3	TRBJ2-7
TGTGCCAGCGGGGAGGAGGGTATAGCCAAAAACATTCAGTACTTC	CASGEEGIAKNIQYF	NA	NA	15	TRBV2	TRBJ2-4
TGTGCCAGCAGCCCTAATCCGGGACAGGTGAGCAATCAGCCCCAGCATTTT	CASSPNPGQVSNQPQHF	TRBD1	NA	17	TRBV7-8	TRBJ1-5
TGTGCCAGCAGCGCCCGACAGTGGGGGCAGTTCTTC	CASSARQWGQFF	NA	NA	12	TRBV7-9	TRBJ2-1
TGTGCCAGCAGTGAAGGGGGCCGGACAATCCTAGCCAAAAACATTCAGTACTTC	CASSEGGRTILAKNIQYF	NA	NA	18	TRBV2	TRBJ2-4
TGTGCCAGCAGTGAAGCGGTGCGAGCTAACTATGGCTACACCTTC	CASSEAVRANYGYTF	NA	NA	15	TRBV2	TRBJ1-2
TGTGCCAGCGGCCCGGGCACCTCCTACAATGAGCAGTTCTTC	CASGPGTSYNEQFF	NA	NA	14	TRBV9	TRBJ2-1
TGCGCCAGCACCAGACTAAACCAAGAGACCCAGTACTTC	CASTRLNQETQYF	NA	NA	13	TRBV5-1	TRBJ2-5
TGTGCCAGCAGCTGGGGGACAGGGAATATCCCCCTCCACTTT	CASSWGTGNIPLHF	TRBD1	NA	14	TRBV5-6	TRBJ1-6
TGTGCCAGCAGCTTAATCGGCAGGCTAGATACGCAGTATTTT	CASSLIGRLDTQYF	NA	NA	14	TRBV11-3	TRBJ2-3
TGTGCCAGCAGTTCCATCCAGGGGCCCCAAGAGACCCAGTACTTC	CASSSIQGPQETQYF	NA	NA	15	TRBV6-7	TRBJ2-5
TGTGCCAGCAGTTACACTCATAATGGGGGGTTCGGGGAGTTCTTC	CASSYTHNGGFGEFF	NA	NA	15	TRBV6-5	TRBJ2-1
TGTGCCTGGAGTGTAGGGGTTATACCCTACGAGCAGTACTTC	CAWSVGVIPYEQYF	NA	NA	14	TRBV30	TRBJ2-7
TGCGCCAGCAGAAGAGGATCAGATAGTGAGGGGGCCAACGTCCTGACTTTC	CASRRGSDSEGANVLTF	NA	NA	17	TRBV5-1	TRBJ2-6
TGCGCCAGCAGCCCGGAGAGGACCTACGAGCAGTACTTC	CASSPERTYEQYF	NA	NA	13	TRBV5-1	TRBJ2-7
TGTGCCAGCAACCCGACTAGCGGTCAGACGAAGACCCAGTACTTC	CASNPTSGQTKTQYF	TRBD2	NA	15	TRBV6-6	TRBJ2-5
TGTGCTAGTGGTCCCTCGGGACAGCCTCTCTACGAGCAGTACTTC	CASGPSGQPLYEQYF	TRBD1	NA	15	TRBV12-5	TRBJ2-7
TGCGCCAGCAGCCAAGATCGGGGGTTGAACACTGAAGCTTTCTTT	CASSQDRGLNTEAFF	NA	NA	15	TRBV4-1	TRBJ1-1